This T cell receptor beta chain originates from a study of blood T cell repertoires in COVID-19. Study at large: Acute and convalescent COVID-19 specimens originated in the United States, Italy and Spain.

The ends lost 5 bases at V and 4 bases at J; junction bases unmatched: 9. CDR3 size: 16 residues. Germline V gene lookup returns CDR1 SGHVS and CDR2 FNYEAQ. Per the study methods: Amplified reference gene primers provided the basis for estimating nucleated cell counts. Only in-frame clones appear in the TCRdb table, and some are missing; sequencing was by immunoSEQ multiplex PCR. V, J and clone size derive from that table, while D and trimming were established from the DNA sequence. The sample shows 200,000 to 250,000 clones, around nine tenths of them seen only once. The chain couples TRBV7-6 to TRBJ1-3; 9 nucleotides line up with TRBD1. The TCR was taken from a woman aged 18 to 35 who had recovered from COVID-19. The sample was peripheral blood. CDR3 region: CASSPRDREYGNTIYF. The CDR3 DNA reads TGTGCCAGCAGCCCCCGGGACAGGGAATACGGAAACACCATATATTTT.